This T cell receptor beta chain was obtained from a study of blood T cell repertoires in COVID-19. Turning to the study itself: The United States, Italy and Spain supplied acute and convalescent COVID-19 samples. T cells, B-cell-depleted T cells, or PBMCs supplied cDNA or gDNA.

Trimming removed 0 bases at V and 12 bases at J, with 11 bases between. Germline V gives CDR1 LGHNA, CDR2 YSLEER. The length of the CDR3 is 13 residues. Original processing methods: Nucleated cell counts were estimated from reference gene primer amplification. The repertoire was sequenced with immunoSEQ multiplex PCR; TCRdb's copy has only in-frame clones and lacks some. The DNA gave D and trimming, while V, J and clone size come from that table. The sample has roughly 12,000 clones, approximately 80% seen once. V and J are TRBV4-3 and TRBJ1-4; no clear D gene. This TCR came from an elderly man with acute or convalescent COVID-19. Sequencing was carried out using peripheral blood. The CDR3 sequence: CASSQDSGGELFF. As DNA, the CDR3 is TGCGCCAGCAGCCAAGATAGCGGCGGGGAACTGTTTTTT.